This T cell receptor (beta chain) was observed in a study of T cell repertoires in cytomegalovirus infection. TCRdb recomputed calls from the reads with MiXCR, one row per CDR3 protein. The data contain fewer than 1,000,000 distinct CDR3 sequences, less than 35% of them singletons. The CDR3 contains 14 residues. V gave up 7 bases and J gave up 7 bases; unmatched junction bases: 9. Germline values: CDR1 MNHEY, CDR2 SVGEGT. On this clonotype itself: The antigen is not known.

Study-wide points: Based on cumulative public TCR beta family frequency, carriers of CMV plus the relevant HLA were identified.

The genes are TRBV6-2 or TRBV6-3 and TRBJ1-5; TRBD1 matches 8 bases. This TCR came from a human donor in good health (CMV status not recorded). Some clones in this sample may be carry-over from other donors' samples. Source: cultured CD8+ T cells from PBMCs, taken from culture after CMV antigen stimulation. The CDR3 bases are TGTGCCAGCACGGGCAGGGGGCAAAGACAGCCCCAGCATTTT. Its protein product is CASTGRGQRQPQHF.